The next 8 T cell receptor beta chains were all read from a single sample in a study of blood T cell repertoires in COVID-19. Data came from immunoSEQ multiplex PCR; TCRdb stores just in-frame clones and leaves some out. In the table there are 200,000 to 250,000 clones, roughly 85% of which are singletons. The sequenced sample was peripheral blood. The source is a woman in her seventies with COVID-19, enrolled during active disease.

This chain uses TRBV6-2 or TRBV6-3 with TRBJ1-5, with D hard to call. The CDR3 consists of 14 residues. Germline CDR1 MNHEY, CDR2 SVGEGT. Trimming left V 1 base short and J 5 bases short, with 9 bases between. CDR3 protein: CASSYLAKDQPQHF. CDR3 nucleotide sequence: TGTGCCAGCAGTTACTTGGCAAAAGATCAGCCCCAGCATTTT.

V usage is TRBV30 and J usage is TRBJ2-5, with 7 bases that match TRBD2. CDR1 is GTSNPN and CDR2 is SVGIG in the germline V gene (reference sequence). The CDR3 extends over 14 amino acids. Trimming removed 2 bases from V and 5 bases from J; junction bases left unmatched: 8. The chain's CDR3 is CAWSSGGDWETQYF. In DNA form, the CDR3 reads TGTGCCTGGAGTAGTGGGGGGGATTGGGAGACCCAGTACTTC.

V is TRBV18 and J is TRBJ1-6; D call uncertain. Trimming shortened V by 6 bases and J by 8 bases, and 20 bases separated the two germline ends. The germline V gene encodes CDR1 KGHSH and CDR2 LQKENI. This CDR3 region has 16 residues. The CDR3 DNA reads TGTGCCAGCTCTTCCACTCCGGAGCCCCGAGATTCACCCCTCCACTTT. Translated: CASSSTPEPRDSPLHF.

This rearrangement joins TRBV11-2 to TRBJ2-3, with a tentative D call TRBD2 (6 bases). Germline V lookup: CDR1 SGHAT, CDR2 FQNNGV. This CDR3 has 14 residues. V gave up 5 bases and J gave up 5 bases, with 14 bases separating them. CDR3 bases: TGTGCCAGCAGCCGCGGCGGGGCGAAAGATACGCAGTATTTT. Translation: CASSRGGAKDTQYF. The full variable domain, completed using reference TRBV11-2 and TRBJ2-3, is EAGVAQSPRYKIIEKRQSVAFWCNPISGHATLYWYQQILGQGPKLLIQFQNNGVVDDSQLPKDRFSAERLKGVDSTLKIQPAKLEDSAVYLCASSRGGAKDTQYFGPGTRLTVL.

The chain carries TRBV6-6 and TRBJ1-1; TRBD1 is a possible D gene (5 bases). Trimming stripped 6 bases from V and 1 base from J, with 15 bases between. CDR1 MNHNY and CDR2 SVGAGI come from the germline V gene (reference sequence). This CDR3 comprises 15 residues. CDR3 amino acids: CASSPLGLGNTEAFF. The DNA for the CDR3 is TGTGCCAGCAGCCCCCTGGGGCTAGGGAACACTGAAGCTTTCTTT.

This sequence joins TRBV5-1 and TRBJ2-5, with unresolved D. CDR3 size: 11 residues. Per the germline V gene, CDR1 is SGHRS and CDR2 is YFSETQ. The V and J ends lost 2 bases and 5 bases respectively, with 4 bases between them. CDR3: CASSFQETQYF. Here the CDR3 DNA reads TGCGCCAGCAGCTTTCAGGAGACCCAGTACTTC. Full variable domain (missing parts from reference TRBV5-1 and TRBJ2-5): KAGVTQTPRYLIKTRGQQVTLSCSPISGHRSVSWYQQTPGQGLQFLFEYFSETQRNKGNFPGRFSGRQFSNSRSEMNVSTLELGDSALYLCASSFQETQYFGPGTRLLVL.

This rearrangement joins TRBV7-2 to TRBJ1-2; 12 bases are a match to TRBD1. The V and J ends lost 5 bases and 4 bases, in that order; junction bases with no gene match: 5. This CDR3 spans 15 amino acids. CDR1 and CDR2 from the germline V gene are SGHTA and FQGNSA. CDR3 amino acids: CASSPGTGGFYGYTF. The CDR3 DNA reads TGTGCCAGCAGCCCAGGGACAGGGGGCTTCTATGGCTACACCTTC.

There are a few counts of this clone. This sequence joins TRBV6-5 and TRBJ2-5, with 7 positions matching TRBD1. The CDR3 length is 13 residues. The J segment lost 5 bases and the V segment lost 7 bases, leaving 7 bases of the junction unmatched. Germline assignment: CDR1 MNHEY and CDR2 SVGAGI. CDR3 in amino acids: CASKKDRLETQYF. The CDR3 coding sequence is TGTGCCAGCAAAAAGGACAGGCTGGAGACCCAGTACTTC.